What follows is one T cell receptor (beta chain) and its context. These data belong to a study of shared clonotypes between healthy human individuals. Measured with immunoSEQ multiplex PCR; TCRdb has only the in-frame clones, and not every one. The sample holds roughly 2.6 million clones, approximately 94% seen once. Trimming shortened V by 2 bases and J by 0 bases, and 14 bases separated the two germline ends. This CDR3 contains 17 residues. Germline CDR1 reads MGHRA; CDR2 reads YSYEKL. Participating donors were healthy, HIV-negative adults free of recent acute infections or vaccinations. CD4+ cells were split into CD45RA+ naive and CD45RA-negative memory subsets.

The rearrangement uses TRBV4-1 and TRBJ2-1; D not resolved. Material for sequencing was naive CD4+ T cells sorted from blood. Subset indicated: CD45RA+ positively selected. The origin of this receptor is a man aged 18 to 29 in good health. The CDR3, as DNA: TGCGCCAGCAGCCAACCCAGCACAGAGAGCTCCTACAATGAGCAGTTCTTC. Its protein is CASSQPSTESSYNEQFF.